This T cell receptor (beta chain) was identified in a study of identical twins (dated by TCRdb to 2016 to 2017). In the study overall: To test whether fetal clonotypes persist, this study deep-sequenced TCR alpha and beta repertoires from monozygotic twins, from unrelated adults of various ages, and from cord blood. To rule out contamination, the twin experiments were replicated at different times with different library preparation protocols. The research as a whole found: Abundant cord blood beta clonotypes carried fewer insertions; young adult naive repertoires showed a weaker similar trend, while memory repertoires showed none. Because the same donors could not be followed over many years, the conclusions depended on cross-sectional statistical analysis. The excess sharing between twins in beta out-of-frame sequences was weaker because fewer shared sequences reduced the signal-to-noise ratio. In monozygotic twins, recombination models systematically underestimated out-of-frame TCR alpha sharing, but the models matched the sharing seen between unrelated individuals. Out-of-frame TCR alpha sequences shared between twins showed an excess of low generation-probability sequences compared with coincidental sharing between unrelated individuals. Invariant T cells such as MAIT and iNKT could partly confound zero-insertion analyses, although diverse VJ usage argued against such confounding for most clonotypes.

This clonotype was recorded many times. The antigen this receptor binds is unknown. Base qualities are not recorded, but no much larger clone differs from it by a single base. Trimming accounts for 3 bases at V and 0 bases at J, while the number of junction bases matched to no gene is 5. From cysteine to phenylalanine, the CDR3 is 16 amino acids long. Only the CDR3 DNA is retained, 48 bases long and in frame from the first base. The germline V gene gives CDR1 as SGHAT and CDR2 as FQNNGV. Only healthy Caucasian donors were included. The twin cohort comprised three pairs of female monozygotic twins, all aged roughly 18 to 29 years. RNA for TCR libraries was isolated from peripheral blood mononuclear cells. The method behind the library was 5' RACE. The sequencer was an Illumina HiSeq 2000. A universal primer binding site was added through template switching, and the final cDNA carried a unique molecular identifier so that TCR cDNA molecules could be counted accurately. First-strand cDNA for TCR alpha and beta chains was synthesized from specific primers in the conserved constant-segment region. To control for contamination, each cDNA library was double barcoded with a SMART-Mk sample barcode plus Illumina barcodes. TruSeq adapter sequences, together with Illumina sample barcodes, were added in two successive PCR steps. The Illumina HiSeq platform was used with custom primers to sequence TCR alpha and beta cDNA libraries. As for the authors' bioinformatics: MiGEC processed the raw reads to extract unique molecular identifiers, while MiXCR was used to determine the CDR3 positions. For each individual, recombination models were inferred using an EM algorithm with the repgenHMM and IGoR tools. The analysis of shared clonotypes was done with the tcR package in R, with sharing normalized by the product of cloneset sizes. To study raw recombination free of thymic and clonal selection effects, out-of-frame nonproductive sequences were analyzed. TCRdb took the public reads, trimmed them with fastp at Q25, ran MiXCR for clone calling and kept in-frame beta chains. When rows share a CDR3 protein, they turn into one entry using the most common DNA and genes. TCRdb, not the original authors, processed these V and J calls. The sample has 650,000 to 800,000 distinct CDR3 sequences on record, over 8.5% of them singletons. 0.98% of the sample is taken by the ten largest.

A further study also used this sample, focusing on yellow fever vaccine responses in identical twins. The second paper further reports: The T cell response to vaccination in identical twins was reported by the authors to appear partly convergent and partly personalized. In identical twins, the study followed T cell clones that responded to the vaccine with precision.

The origin of this receptor is a young woman in good health. This chain is built from TRBV11-2 and TRBJ1-3; 7 middle bases align to TRBD1. The sequenced material came from PBMCs. This receptor carries the CDR3 CASSLGQLLSGNTIYF. The bases are TGTGCCAGCAGCTTGGGACAGCTCCTCTCTGGAAACACCATATATTTT.